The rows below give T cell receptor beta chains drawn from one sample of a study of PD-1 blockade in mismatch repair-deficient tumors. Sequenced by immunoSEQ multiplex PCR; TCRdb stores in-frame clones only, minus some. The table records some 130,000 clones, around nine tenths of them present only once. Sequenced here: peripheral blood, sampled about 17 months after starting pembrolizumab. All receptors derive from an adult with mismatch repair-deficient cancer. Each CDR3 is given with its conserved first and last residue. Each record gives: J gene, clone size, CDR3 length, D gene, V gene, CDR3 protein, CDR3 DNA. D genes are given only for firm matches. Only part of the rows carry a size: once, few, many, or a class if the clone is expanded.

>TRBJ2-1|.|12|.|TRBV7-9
CASSLGANEQFF
TGTGCCAGCAGCTTAGGGGCCAATGAGCAGTTCTTC
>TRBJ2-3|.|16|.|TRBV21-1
CASSSRAAPNADTQYF
TGTGCCAGCAGCAGCCGAGCTGCCCCAAATGCAGATACGCAGTATTTT
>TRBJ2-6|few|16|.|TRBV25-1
CASSHVGARGANVLTF
TGTGCCAGCAGTCATGTGGGGGCGCGTGGGGCCAACGTCCTGACTTTC
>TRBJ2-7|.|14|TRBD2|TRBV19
CASSITASGYEQYF
TGTGCCAGTAGTATCACGGCTAGCGGCTACGAGCAGTACTTC
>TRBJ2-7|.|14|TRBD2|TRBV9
CASSLREGYYEQYF
TGTGCCAGCAGCCTTCGGGAGGGGTACTACGAGCAGTACTTC
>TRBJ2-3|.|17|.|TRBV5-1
CASSLVGGTQATDTQYF
TGCGCCAGCAGCTTGGTTGGGGGGACCCAGGCTACAGATACGCAGTATTTT
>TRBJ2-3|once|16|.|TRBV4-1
CASSQEPSLGTDTQYF
TGCGCCAGCAGCCAAGAGCCTAGCCTCGGCACAGATACGCAGTATTTT
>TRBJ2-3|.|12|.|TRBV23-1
CASVTPADTQYF
TGCGCCAGCGTAACACCGGCAGATACGCAGTATTTT
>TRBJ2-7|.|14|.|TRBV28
CASELDTNSYEQYF
TGTGCCAGCGAGCTTGACACAAACTCCTACGAGCAGTACTTC
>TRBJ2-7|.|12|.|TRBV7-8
CASSPVTDEQYF
TGTGCCAGCAGCCCAGTTACAGACGAGCAGTACTTC
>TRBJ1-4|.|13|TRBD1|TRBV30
CAWGHRGLEKLFF
TGTGCCTGGGGCCACAGGGGGCTTGAAAAACTGTTTTTT
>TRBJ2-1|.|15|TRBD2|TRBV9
CASSDFTSGLNEQFF
TGTGCCAGCAGCGACTTTACTAGCGGGTTAAATGAGCAGTTCTTC
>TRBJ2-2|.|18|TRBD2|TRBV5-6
CASSLAASGRAEGGELFF
TGTGCCAGCAGCTTGGCGGCTAGCGGGAGGGCCGAAGGCGGGGAGCTGTTTTTT
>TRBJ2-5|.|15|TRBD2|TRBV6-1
CAGSGLAGTQETQYF
TGTGCCGGGTCTGGACTAGCGGGGACCCAAGAGACCCAGTACTTC
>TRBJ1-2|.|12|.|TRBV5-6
CASSLTQRGYTF
TGTGCCAGCAGCTTGACCCAACGGGGCTACACCTTC
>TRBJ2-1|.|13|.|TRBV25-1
CASSLTFYNEQFF
TGTGCCAGCAGCCTGACCTTTTACAATGAGCAGTTCTTC
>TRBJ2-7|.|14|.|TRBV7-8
CASSLYGAPYEQYF
TGTGCCAGCAGCTTATACGGGGCCCCCTACGAGCAGTACTTC
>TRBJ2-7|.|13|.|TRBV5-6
CASSLSDGYEQYF
TGTGCCAGCAGCCTCTCGGACGGTTACGAGCAGTACTTC
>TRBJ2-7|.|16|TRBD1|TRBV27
CASSLLGAGGNYEQYF
TGTGCCAGCAGTTTATTAGGGGCAGGGGGAAACTACGAGCAGTACTTC
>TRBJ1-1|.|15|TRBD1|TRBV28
CASISPTGGSTEAFF
TGTGCCAGCATCTCTCCGACAGGGGGGAGCACTGAAGCTTTCTTT
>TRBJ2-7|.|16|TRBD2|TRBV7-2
CASSLSLAGGLYEQYF
TGTGCCAGCAGCTTATCGCTAGCGGGAGGCCTTTACGAGCAGTACTTC
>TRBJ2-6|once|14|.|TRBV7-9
CASSYKDRANVLTF
TGTGCCAGCAGCTATAAGGACAGGGCCAACGTCCTGACTTTC